This TCR beta chain was sequenced for a study of post-analysis software for immune sequencing data. General observations from the study: Roughly five TRBV segments were significantly more frequent in patients than in controls. TRBV5-6, TRBV5-1 and TRBV20-1 were among these segments.

Concerning this clonotype: Its antigen remains unidentified.

Trimming removed 8 bases from V and 0 bases from J, with 13 bases in between. CDR3 length: 14 residues. The authors incorporated unique molecular identifiers into the TCR beta cDNA libraries. TCRdb itself ran the PCR reads through MiXCR, one entry per CDR3 protein. Of some 700,000 distinct CDR3 sequences listed, more than 50% are singletons. The sequence derives from a girl aged 2-10 years with multiple sclerosis. The sequenced material came from blood. This sequence joins TRBV12-3 or TRBV12-4 and TRBJ1-1; D gene unclear. In DNA form, the CDR3 reads TGTGCCAGCCGTCCCGGCCACATGAACACTGAAGCTTTCTTT. It yields the protein CASRPGHMNTEAFF.